The 17 T cell receptor beta chains in this list originate from one sample, sequenced in a study of blood T cell repertoires in COVID-19. Sequencing used immunoSEQ multiplex PCR; TCRdb keeps in-frame clones, though not all of them. In the table there are 80,000 or so clones, 90% to 95% of which are singletons. The sequenced sample was peripheral blood. The source of these receptors is a woman in her fifties or sixties in a cohort sampled during active COVID-19.

Only one count was recorded for this clone. This rearrangement joins TRBV11-2 to TRBJ1-1, with D unclear. From germline, CDR1 is SGHAT and CDR2 FQNNGV. The CDR3 extends over 14 amino acids. V shed 6 bases and J shed 4 bases, with 15 bases lying between them. DNA of the CDR3: TGTGCCAGCAGTCAAAGACTCTCTAGCACTGAAGCTTTCTTT. It is translated as CASSQRLSSTEAFF.

This clone was observed a single time. This sequence joins TRBV5-6 and TRBJ1-2, with D unresolved. This CDR3 is 11 amino acids long. Germline CDR1 SGHDT, CDR2 YYEEEE. V gave up 4 bases and J gave up 5 bases, with 6 bases separating them. The DNA of the CDR3 is TGTGCCAGCAGCCGCGATTATGGCTACACCTTC. Translated: CASSRDYGYTF.

V is TRBV16 and J is TRBJ1-1, with 8 bases aligning to TRBD1. Germline values: CDR1 KGHSY, CDR2 FQNENV. The CDR3 has 16 amino acids. V was clipped by 1 base and J by 1 base; unmatched bases: 5. In nucleotides, the CDR3 is TGTGCCAGCAGCCAATGGGCCGGGACAGGGAACACTGAAGCTTTCTTT. Its protein is CASSQWAGTGNTEAFF.

The chain couples TRBV18 to TRBJ2-5, with TRBD1 matching over 8 bases. The trim removed 6 bases at V and 4 bases at J, leaving 4 bases unmatched. Germline V lookup: CDR1 KGHSH, CDR2 LQKENI. CDR3 length: 13 residues. The CDR3 bases are TGTGCCAGCTCCCGGGACAGGTCAGAGACCCAGTACTTC. It yields the protein CASSRDRSETQYF.

This clone occurred once. The CDR3 sequence: CASSFTGGNYGYTF. The CDR3 DNA reads TGCGCCAGCAGCTTTACAGGGGGAAACTATGGCTACACCTTC. This chain joins TRBV5-1 and TRBJ1-2; 8 bases fit TRBD1. CDR3 length equals 14 residues. Germline CDR1 is SGHRS and CDR2 is YFSETQ. V dropped 2 bases and J dropped 2; count of bases not matched to a gene: 2.

This chain connects TRBV7-9 to TRBJ1-1; D might be TRBD1 (5 bases). CDR1 is SEHNR and CDR2 is FQNEAQ in the germline V gene (reference sequence). The CDR3 loop spans 13 amino acids. V was cut by 2 bases and J by 2 bases, with 6 bases left in between. CDR3 residues: CASSLQGNTEAFF. Written as DNA, the CDR3 is TGTGCCAGCAGCTTACAGGGTAACACTGAAGCTTTCTTT. Filled out from reference TRBV7-9 and TRBJ1-1, the complete variable domain reads DTGVSQNPRHKITKRGQNVTFRCDPISEHNRLYWYRQTLGQGPEFLTYFQNEAQLEKSRLLSDRFSAERPKGSFSTLEIQRTEQGDSAMYLCASSLQGNTEAFFGQGTRLTVV.

The J gene is TRBJ2-4, the V gene TRBV5-6; TRBD2 matches at 9 bases. Looked up from germline, CDR1 is SGHDT and CDR2 is YYEEEE. J gave up 1 base and V 3 bases, and 14 bases lay outside the gene matches. CDR3 size: 19 residues. The CDR3: CASSSTSGPATYAKNIQYF. DNA for the CDR3: TGTGCCAGCAGCTCTACTAGCGGGCCCGCTACTTATGCCAAAAACATTCAGTACTTC.

Of note for this clone: The sample has other DNA sequences that encode this CDR3 too. V gene TRBV7-3 combines with J gene TRBJ2-3, with 10 bases lining up with TRBD2. This CDR3 spans 15 amino acids. The germline CDR1 and CDR2 sequences are SGHTA and FQGTGA. Trimming took 5 bases from V and 1 from J; bases not matched to a gene: 3. CDR3 amino acids: CASSPGTSGTDTQYF. CDR3 sequence (DNA): TGTGCCAGCAGCCCAGGGACTAGCGGCACAGATACGCAGTATTTT.

V and J are TRBV12-5 and TRBJ2-2, with 10 nucleotides matching TRBD1. Looked up from germline, CDR1 is LGHNT and CDR2 is FRNRAP. The CDR3 sequence is 18 residues long. V lost 1 base to trimming and J lost 4 bases; unmatched junction nucleotides: 9. CDR3 coding DNA: TGTGCTAGTGGTTTGGCCGACAAGAGGGACAGGGGCACCGGGGAGCTGTTTTTT. Its protein product is CASGLADKRDRGTGELFF. Variable domain in full (rest from reference TRBV12-5 and TRBJ2-2): DARVTQTPRHKVTEMGQEVTMRCQPILGHNTVFWYRQTMMQGLELLAYFRNRAPLDDSGMPKDRFSAEMPDATLATLKIQPSEPRDSAVYFCASGLADKRDRGTGELFFGEGSRLTVL.

The chain recombines TRBV10-3 with TRBJ1-5, with D possibly being TRBD1 (6 bases). The length of the CDR3 is 13 residues. Germline V gene data show CDR1 as ENHRY and CDR2 as SYGVKD. V lost 7 bases to trimming and J lost 3 bases, with 10 bases between them. The DNA of the CDR3 is TGTGCCATCATGGGGGCCTACAATCAGCCCCAGCATTTT. This sequence encodes CAIMGAYNQPQHF.

V gene TRBV4-1 combines with J gene TRBJ2-1; D may be TRBD2 (6 bases). The V end was cut by 3 bases, the J end by 1 base, with 19 bases between. CDR1 MGHRA and CDR2 YSYEKL come from the germline V gene. CDR3 length: 18 amino acids. The CDR3: CASSHPAGSLHSYNEQFF. CDR3 nucleotides: TGCGCCAGCAGCCACCCCGCGGGGAGCCTCCATTCCTACAATGAGCAGTTCTTC.

CDR3 residues: CASSSPEFGETQYF. CDR3 coding DNA: TGTGCCAGCAGCTCTCCGGAGTTTGGGGAGACCCAGTACTTC. The chain couples TRBV7-3 to TRBJ2-5; D is undetermined. Per germline, CDR1 SGHTA and CDR2 FQGTGA. With 4 bases removed from V and 5 bases from J, the gap between germline ends came to 14 bases. The CDR3 is 14 amino acids.

The V gene is TRBV3-1 (or the pseudogene TRBV3-2), the J gene TRBJ2-1; 7 bases are a match to TRBD1. The CDR3 runs 15 residues. Germline V lookup: CDR1 LGHDT, CDR2 YNNKEL (reference sequence). J gave up 7 bases and V 0 bases, and 6 bases lay outside the gene matches. CDR3 in amino acids: CASSQETGTANEQFF. CDR3 sequence (DNA): TGTGCCAGCAGCCAAGAAACCGGGACAGCGAATGAGCAGTTCTTC.

The V gene is TRBV7-9, the J gene TRBJ2-3; D is perhaps TRBD1 (6 bases). This CDR3 spans 17 amino acids. CDR1 SEHNR and CDR2 FQNEAQ come from the germline V gene (reference sequence). The V end was cut by 1 base, the J end by 0 bases, with 14 bases between. For the CDR3, the DNA is TGTGCCAGCAGCTTAGTTGCGACAGGAAACAGCACAGATACGCAGTATTTT. Encoded protein: CASSLVATGNSTDTQYF.

This clone occurred once. The chain couples TRBV3-1 (or the pseudogene TRBV3-2) to TRBJ2-3; D unresolved. The CDR3 contains 14 residues. Germline loops: CDR1 LGHDT, CDR2 YNNKEL (reference sequence). With 4 bases removed from V and 1 base from J, the gap between germline ends came to 9 bases. CDR3 sequence reads: CASSPRTGTDTQYF. The CDR3 nucleotides are TGTGCCAGCAGCCCCCGAACAGGCACAGATACGCAGTATTTT.

This clone was seen a single time. This chain links TRBV9 with TRBJ2-1; perhaps TRBD2 as D (8 bases). Trimming took 2 bases from V and 3 from J, leaving 27 bases between them. The V gene's germline CDR1 is SGDLS and CDR2 YYNGEE. This CDR3 comprises 20 residues. This CDR3 reads CASSVRGGRTSRGDYNEQFF. For the CDR3, the DNA is TGTGCCAGCAGCGTCAGGGGCGGGAGGACGTCCAGGGGGGACTACAATGAGCAGTTCTTC.

The rearrangement joins TRBV7-3 to TRBJ2-2; maybe TRBD1 (6 bases). The germline V gene has CDR1 SGHTA and CDR2 FQGTGA. CDR3 length: 16 amino acids. V lost 1 base, J lost 4 bases, and 13 bases lay in between. The CDR3, as DNA: TGTGCCAGCAGCTTAATTCCAGGGGCGGGCACCGGGGAGCTGTTTTTT. Encoded protein: CASSLIPGAGTGELFF.